This record looks at one T cell receptor (beta chain) sequence and its context. The table lists this clonotype with many counts. Its antigen specificity is not known. No much larger clonotype is one base removed from it; base qualities were not supplied. The data are from a study of neurological immune-mediated disorders (dated by TCRdb to about 2019). Describing the broader study: Among the roughly 35 multiple sclerosis patients, relapsing-remitting MS accounted for 31 and secondary progressive MS accounted for 3. Peripheral blood TCR-beta repertoires from patients with HTLV-I-associated myelopathy (HAM/TSP), patients with multiple sclerosis, and healthy controls were compared in the study using UMI-based sequencing. Alongside PBMC samples, the set of approximately 100 TCR-beta libraries contained longitudinal samples, technical triplicates, and paired CD4+ and CD8+ T-cell subsets that had been sorted. Of the 70 or so subjects in the cohort, about 15 were HAM/TSP patients, about 34 were multiple sclerosis patients, and about 20 were healthy controls. The investigation overall reported the following: TCR clonal expansion was highest in HAM/TSP patients and lowest in MS patients, with MS patients falling below even healthy controls. Repertoires from 18 of 34 MS patients were grouped by phylogenetic analysis into a cluster of related CDR3 sequences, suggesting a possible repertoire-level signature. Expanded clones from different subjects shared no identical CDR3 amino acid sequences, which suggests that TCR-beta repertoires were private in all groups. The MS cluster was not associated with any clinical or MRI features, and the authors stated that larger cohorts are needed.

Unsorted PBMC libraries were generated from 2 million PBMCs stored in RNAlater at -80 °C until RNA extraction. The multiple sclerosis patients were enrolled in a US clinical protocol that used magnetic resonance imaging to evaluate disease progression. Peripheral blood was subjected to Ficoll-Hypaque density gradient centrifugation to isolate PBMCs, which were then cryopreserved in liquid nitrogen. CDR1 and CDR2 are drawn from the germline V gene (reference sequence): SGHKS, YYEKEE. Here V drops 0 bases and J drops 4 bases, and the junction holds 6 bases not matched to any gene. The CDR3, cysteine through phenylalanine, is 15 amino acids long. CDR3 DNA only is kept here, 45 bases in frame from base 1. cDNA synthesis used template-switch 5'RACE with a primer carrying a 10-nucleotide random unique molecular identifier tagging each TCR transcript. Each sequencing run produced over 190 million TCR-beta sequences covering 15-18 subjects. The RNeasy kit was used for extraction of total RNA. The KAPA Real-time Library Amplification kit was used to amplify TCR-beta VDJ regions with primers for the TCR constant region and the 5'RACE anchor. A first PCR added sample indexes and Illumina adaptors, and a second PCR then raised library yield. After Ampure bead purification, the roughly 650 bp TCR product was size-selected on a 2% E-gel SizeSelection system. Before pooling, libraries had their quality checked on a Bioanalyzer, their concentration measured with Qubit, and their quantity determined with the Kapa Library Quantification kit. Libraries were sequenced paired-end 2 x 150 bp on an Illumina HiSeq 2500. To increase sequence diversity, about 23-30% phiX was spiked into each library pool. As for how the authors treated the data: The quality-filtered reads were processed with the UMI-based MiGEC pipeline, whose error correction step removed more than 90% of the raw TCR sequences. VDJ genes were aligned to IMGT germline references, and each clonotype was defined by a unique CDR3 amino acid sequence together with V-J genes. Clonal expansion, Shannon diversity, and CDR3 relatedness (CalcPairwiseDistances, ClusterSamples) were evaluated with VDJtools, and phylogenetic trees were built with CLCbio workbench. Clones with at least 8 unique UMIs were defined as expanded, with this threshold being based on coefficient-of-variation modelling across technical triplicates. TCRdb trimmed the raw reads at Q25, called clones with MiXCR and kept productive beta chains. Each CDR3 protein appears once, grouped with its most common genes and DNA. The V and J calls and clone size come from TCRdb's table, not from the authors' own analysis. The sample table lists 55,000 to 75,000 distinct CDR3 sequences, around 2.3% of them with a count of one. The top ten hold about 3% of the sample.

The sequence is built from TRBV5-5 and TRBJ1-2; TRBD1 matches 7 bases in the middle. The receptor's source is a man in his forties or fifties with multiple sclerosis. The sample consisted of PBMCs. The sequence in DNA is TGTGCCAGCAGCTTGGCGGTAGGGGACAGCTATGGCTACACCTTC. This sequence encodes CASSLAVGDSYGYTF.